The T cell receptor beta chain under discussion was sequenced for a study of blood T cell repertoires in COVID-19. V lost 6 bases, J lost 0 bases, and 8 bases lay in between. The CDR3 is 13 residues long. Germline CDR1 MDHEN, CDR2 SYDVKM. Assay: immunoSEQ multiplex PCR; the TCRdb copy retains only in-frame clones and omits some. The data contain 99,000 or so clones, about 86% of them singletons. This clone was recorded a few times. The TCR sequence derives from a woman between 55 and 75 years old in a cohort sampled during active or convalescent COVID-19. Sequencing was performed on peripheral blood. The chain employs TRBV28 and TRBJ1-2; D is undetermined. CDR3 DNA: TGTGCCAGCAGACCCACGGCTAACTATGGCTACACCTTC. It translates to CASRPTANYGYTF.